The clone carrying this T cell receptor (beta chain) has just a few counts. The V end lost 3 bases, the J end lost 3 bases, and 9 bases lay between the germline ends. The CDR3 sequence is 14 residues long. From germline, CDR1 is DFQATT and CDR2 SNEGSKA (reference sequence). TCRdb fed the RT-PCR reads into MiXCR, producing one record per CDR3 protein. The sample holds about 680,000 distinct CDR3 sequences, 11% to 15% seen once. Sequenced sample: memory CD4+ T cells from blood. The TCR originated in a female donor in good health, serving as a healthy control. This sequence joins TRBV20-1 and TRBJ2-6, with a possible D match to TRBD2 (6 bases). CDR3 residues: CSASTAGGANVLTF. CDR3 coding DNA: TGCAGTGCTAGTACAGCGGGTGGGGCCAACGTCCTGACTTTC.